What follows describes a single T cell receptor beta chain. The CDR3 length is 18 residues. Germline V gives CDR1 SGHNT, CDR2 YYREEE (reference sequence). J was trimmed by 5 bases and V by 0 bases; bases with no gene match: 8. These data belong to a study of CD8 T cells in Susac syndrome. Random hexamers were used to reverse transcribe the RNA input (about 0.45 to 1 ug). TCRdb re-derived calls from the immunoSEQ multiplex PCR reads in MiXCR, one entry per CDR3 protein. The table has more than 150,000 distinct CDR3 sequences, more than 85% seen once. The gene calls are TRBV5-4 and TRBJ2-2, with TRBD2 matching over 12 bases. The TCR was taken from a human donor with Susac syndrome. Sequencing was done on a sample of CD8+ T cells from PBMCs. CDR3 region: CASSLGTSGARGTGELFF. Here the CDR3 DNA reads TGTGCCAGCAGCTTGGGGACTAGCGGGGCCAGGGGAACCGGGGAGCTGTTTTTT.